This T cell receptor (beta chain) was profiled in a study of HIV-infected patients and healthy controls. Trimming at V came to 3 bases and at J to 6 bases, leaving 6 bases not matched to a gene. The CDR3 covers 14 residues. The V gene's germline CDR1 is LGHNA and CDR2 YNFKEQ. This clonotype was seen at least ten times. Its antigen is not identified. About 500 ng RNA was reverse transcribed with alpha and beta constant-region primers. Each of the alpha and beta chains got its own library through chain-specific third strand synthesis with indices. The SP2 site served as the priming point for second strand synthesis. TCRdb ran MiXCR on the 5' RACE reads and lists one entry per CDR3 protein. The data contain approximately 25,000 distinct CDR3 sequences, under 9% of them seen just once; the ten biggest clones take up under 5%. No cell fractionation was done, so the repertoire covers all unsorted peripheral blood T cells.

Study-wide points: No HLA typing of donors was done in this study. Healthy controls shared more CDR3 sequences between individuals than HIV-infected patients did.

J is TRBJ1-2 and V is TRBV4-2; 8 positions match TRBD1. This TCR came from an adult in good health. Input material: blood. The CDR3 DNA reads TGTGCCAGCAGCCAGATAACAGGGGGGGATGGCTACACCTTC. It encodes CASSQITGGDGYTF.